Presented here are 2 T cell receptor beta chains from one specimen sequenced in a study of Graves' ophthalmopathy and Graves' hyperthyroidism. RNA transcripts yielded amplified TCR beta CDR3 regions. First-round RT-PCR employed HTBI primers, with a second-round multiplex PCR after it. TCRdb re-analysed the multiplex PCR reads in MiXCR, keeping a single row per CDR3 protein. Counted here are 200,000 to 250,000 distinct CDR3 sequences, about 47% occurring once; the ten biggest clones make up about half. What was sequenced was peripheral blood. All receptors derive from an adult man with Graves' ophthalmopathy.

The chain recombines TRBV7-2 with TRBJ2-7; possibly TRBD1 for D (5 bases). The CDR3 is 14 amino acids. Germline-derived CDR1 and CDR2 are SGHTA and FQGNSA. Trimming stripped 6 bases from V and 2 bases from J, with 14 bases between. CDR3 nucleotides: TGTGCCAGCAGGGTAGCCAGGGTAGCCTACGAGCAGTACTTC. It translates to CASRVARVAYEQYF. The variable domain in full, with the rest retrieved from reference TRBV7-2 and TRBJ2-7, is GAGVSQSPSNKVTEKGKDVELRCDPISGHTALYWYRQSLGQGLEFLIYFQGNSAPDKSGLPSDRFSAERTGGSVSTLTIQRTQQEDSAVYLCASRVARVAYEQYFGPGTRLTVT.

This clonotype has only a few counts. The rearrangement links TRBV20-1 to TRBJ2-5; D may be TRBD1 (5 bases). Per germline, CDR1 DFQATT and CDR2 SNEGSKA (reference sequence). The CDR3 covers 16 residues. Trimming cost V 0 bases and J 2 bases, with 16 bases left between them. The CDR3 spells CSARDRGSSPQETQYF. The CDR3 region has the DNA TGCAGTGCTAGAGATAGGGGAAGTAGTCCTCAAGAGACCCAGTACTTC.